Detailed here is one TCR beta chain. The CDR3 is made up of 15 amino acids. Trimming took 4 bases from V and 1 from J; bases not matched to a gene: 6. Germline lookup yields CDR1 LNHDA and CDR2 SQIVND (reference sequence). Here immunoSEQ multiplex PCR was the method, and the copy in TCRdb shows in-frame clones only, minus some. The sample yields 150,000 or so clones, 75% to 90% seen once. The sample originates from a study of blood T cell repertoires in COVID-19. Across the whole study: Italy, Spain and the United States were the sources of the convalescent and acute COVID-19 samples. The analysed material was cDNA or gDNA that came from T cells, B-cell-depleted T cells, or PBMCs.

The sequence was obtained from a woman aged 40 to 50 with acute or convalescent COVID-19. Sample: peripheral blood. The chain has TRBV19 and TRBJ1-1, with TRBD1 identical over 7 bases. CDR3 nucleotides: TGTGCCAGTAGTACCACGGACAGGTCGAACACTGAAGCTTTCTTT. It translates to CASSTTDRSNTEAFF. Filled out from reference TRBV19 and TRBJ1-1, the complete variable domain reads DGGITQSPKYLFRKEGQNVTLSCEQNLNHDAMYWYRQDPGQGLRLIYYSQIVNDFQKGDIAEGYSVSREKKESFPLTVTSAQKNPTAFYLCASSTTDRSNTEAFFGQGTRLTVV.